These T cell receptor beta chains were read from a single sample in a study of patients and donors after allogeneic stem cell transplantation. TCRdb analysed the RT-PCR reads with MiXCR anew, one entry per CDR3 protein. Among about a million distinct CDR3 sequences listed, about a sixth were seen once. The sample was blood, either unsorted or a sorted T cell fraction (not recorded which). The receptors here all came from a human donor who was either an allogeneic HSCT recipient or a stem cell or donor lymphocyte infusion donor (not recorded which). It is not recorded whose cells these are; they may come from a transplant donor. Each CDR3 is given without its conserved first and last residue. The order of the fields is D gene, V gene, J gene, CDR3 protein. A D gene is named only where the DNA matches it firmly.

.	TRBV5-6	TRBJ2-7	ASGTADSYEQY
.	TRBV6-2/TRBV6-3	TRBJ2-2	ASSYVNRNTGELF
.	TRBV6-1	TRBJ2-5	ASSRSGRTQETQY
TRBD1	TRBV29-1	TRBJ1-2	SVIPGGGHGYT
.	TRBV5-1	TRBJ2-7	ASSYHREMFHEQY
TRBD2	TRBV12-3/TRBV12-4	TRBJ2-3	ASSPGLAGGRDTQY
TRBD2	TRBV5-5	TRBJ2-4	ASSWGGAKNIQY
TRBD1	TRBV20-1	TRBJ2-3	SARETGGGDTQY
.	TRBV9	TRBJ2-3	ASSGTMPTDTQY
.	TRBV7-2	TRBJ2-2	ASSLAALESTGELF
TRBD2	TRBV4-1	TRBJ2-3	ASSQGLSGSVYTQY
TRBD2	TRBV12-3/TRBV12-4	TRBJ2-2	ASRTSGGAITGELF
.	TRBV7-9	TRBJ1-3	ASVGSNTIY
TRBD2	TRBV6-4	TRBJ2-3	ASSDGPTGGDTQY
TRBD1	TRBV6-1	TRBJ2-1	ATLGRTGGDEQF
.	TRBV12-5	TRBJ2-1	ASGLAGAHNEQF
TRBD1	TRBV12-3/TRBV12-4	TRBJ1-5	ASSRAWDRINQPQH
.	TRBV12-3/TRBV12-4	TRBJ1-4	ASTRLREKLF
.	TRBV6-1	TRBJ1-6	ASSRGQISSPLH
.	TRBV7-3	TRBJ1-1	ASSLRGRAEAF
.	TRBV28	TRBJ2-7	ASSSRENYSYEQY
.	TRBV6-4	TRBJ1-3	ASSGLQDCFSGNTIY
TRBD1	TRBV6-1	TRBJ1-6	ASRPRDSYNSPLH
TRBD1	TRBV12-3/TRBV12-4	TRBJ1-1	ASRPPVGTDTEAF
.	TRBV20-1	TRBJ2-1	SASRVGIYNEQF
TRBD2	TRBV11-3	TRBJ2-5	ASSSGLAGTYQY
.	TRBV6-2/TRBV6-3	TRBJ1-6	ASSSRGPDNSPLH
.	TRBV20-1	TRBJ2-3	SARDVRGSTDTQY
.	TRBV20-1	TRBJ2-3	SARDPKKVAGPDTQY
.	TRBV7-8	TRBJ2-2	ASSLVRRKRVDTGELF
.	TRBV20-1	TRBJ2-3	SAPLRGTDTQY
TRBD2	TRBV4-1	TRBJ2-7	ASSQEPSGRDEQY
TRBD2	TRBV9	TRBJ2-5	ASSVGLAGGWETQY
.	TRBV4-3	TRBJ1-3	ASSYYLGRAFGNTIY
.	TRBV29-1	TRBJ1-1	SVEDGQVEAF
.	TRBV24-1	TRBJ2-1	ATSDPGPPEQF
.	TRBV7-3	TRBJ2-2	ASSPGMGGELF
.	TRBV20-1	TRBJ2-1	SASWYNEQF
TRBD1	TRBV25-1	TRBJ2-7	ASRKKTGTGSTEQY
TRBD1	TRBV20-1	TRBJ1-2	SARPPRQGLGGYT
.	TRBV20-1	TRBJ2-3	SAQRGGGGPDTQY